The sequence of this T cell receptor (beta chain) was determined in a study of OX40 agonist ivuxolimab in advanced cancers. Whole-study results and caveats: Some of the lowest clonal expansion was seen in partial responders at 0.1-3.0 mg/kg.

Profiled with immunoSEQ multiplex PCR; TCRdb holds only in-frame clones, not every one. Here the sample spans 60,000 to 65,000 clones, approximately 91% being singletons. V shed 2 bases and J shed 3 bases, with 11 bases lying between them. Germline CDR1 reads MNHEY; CDR2 reads SMNVEV (reference sequence). The CDR3 totals 15 residues. Comment on this clone: The antigen is undetermined.

This chain connects TRBV27 to TRBJ1-3; a weak D match, TRBD1 (5 bases). The receptor was derived from an adult with an advanced solid tumor such as melanoma, head and neck, liver or kidney cancer. Source: CD4+ or CD8+ T cells sorted from blood, taken in a trial of the OX40 agonist ivuxolimab. The chain's CDR3 is CASSLRGNYGNTIYF. Here the CDR3 DNA reads TGTGCCAGCAGTTTAAGGGGAAACTATGGAAACACCATATATTTT.